This paragraph reports one T cell receptor beta chain. These data originate in a study of cytomegalovirus exposure and HLA in healthy donors. PCR amplification relied on 60 Vbeta primers (plus 13 Jbeta primers). Clones were read by immunoSEQ multiplex PCR, and TCRdb kept only the in-frame ones, dropping some. Of about 140,000 clones detected, about 70% appear once; the ten largest clones hold about 2.9%. The donors gave bone marrow, and they were healthy. Trimming removed 4 bases from V and 3 bases from J; junction bases left unmatched: 6. CDR3 length: 15 amino acids. Germline assignment: CDR1 KGHSH and CDR2 LQKENI.

The J gene is TRBJ2-1, the V gene TRBV18; 7 positions agree with TRBD1. This clonotype was obtained from a man aged 40-49 years in good health and CMV-seronegative. Specimen: PBMCs. The chain's CDR3 is CASSRQGSLYNEQFF. The CDR3 DNA follows: TGTGCCAGCTCACGACAGGGTTCCCTCTACAATGAGCAGTTCTTC.